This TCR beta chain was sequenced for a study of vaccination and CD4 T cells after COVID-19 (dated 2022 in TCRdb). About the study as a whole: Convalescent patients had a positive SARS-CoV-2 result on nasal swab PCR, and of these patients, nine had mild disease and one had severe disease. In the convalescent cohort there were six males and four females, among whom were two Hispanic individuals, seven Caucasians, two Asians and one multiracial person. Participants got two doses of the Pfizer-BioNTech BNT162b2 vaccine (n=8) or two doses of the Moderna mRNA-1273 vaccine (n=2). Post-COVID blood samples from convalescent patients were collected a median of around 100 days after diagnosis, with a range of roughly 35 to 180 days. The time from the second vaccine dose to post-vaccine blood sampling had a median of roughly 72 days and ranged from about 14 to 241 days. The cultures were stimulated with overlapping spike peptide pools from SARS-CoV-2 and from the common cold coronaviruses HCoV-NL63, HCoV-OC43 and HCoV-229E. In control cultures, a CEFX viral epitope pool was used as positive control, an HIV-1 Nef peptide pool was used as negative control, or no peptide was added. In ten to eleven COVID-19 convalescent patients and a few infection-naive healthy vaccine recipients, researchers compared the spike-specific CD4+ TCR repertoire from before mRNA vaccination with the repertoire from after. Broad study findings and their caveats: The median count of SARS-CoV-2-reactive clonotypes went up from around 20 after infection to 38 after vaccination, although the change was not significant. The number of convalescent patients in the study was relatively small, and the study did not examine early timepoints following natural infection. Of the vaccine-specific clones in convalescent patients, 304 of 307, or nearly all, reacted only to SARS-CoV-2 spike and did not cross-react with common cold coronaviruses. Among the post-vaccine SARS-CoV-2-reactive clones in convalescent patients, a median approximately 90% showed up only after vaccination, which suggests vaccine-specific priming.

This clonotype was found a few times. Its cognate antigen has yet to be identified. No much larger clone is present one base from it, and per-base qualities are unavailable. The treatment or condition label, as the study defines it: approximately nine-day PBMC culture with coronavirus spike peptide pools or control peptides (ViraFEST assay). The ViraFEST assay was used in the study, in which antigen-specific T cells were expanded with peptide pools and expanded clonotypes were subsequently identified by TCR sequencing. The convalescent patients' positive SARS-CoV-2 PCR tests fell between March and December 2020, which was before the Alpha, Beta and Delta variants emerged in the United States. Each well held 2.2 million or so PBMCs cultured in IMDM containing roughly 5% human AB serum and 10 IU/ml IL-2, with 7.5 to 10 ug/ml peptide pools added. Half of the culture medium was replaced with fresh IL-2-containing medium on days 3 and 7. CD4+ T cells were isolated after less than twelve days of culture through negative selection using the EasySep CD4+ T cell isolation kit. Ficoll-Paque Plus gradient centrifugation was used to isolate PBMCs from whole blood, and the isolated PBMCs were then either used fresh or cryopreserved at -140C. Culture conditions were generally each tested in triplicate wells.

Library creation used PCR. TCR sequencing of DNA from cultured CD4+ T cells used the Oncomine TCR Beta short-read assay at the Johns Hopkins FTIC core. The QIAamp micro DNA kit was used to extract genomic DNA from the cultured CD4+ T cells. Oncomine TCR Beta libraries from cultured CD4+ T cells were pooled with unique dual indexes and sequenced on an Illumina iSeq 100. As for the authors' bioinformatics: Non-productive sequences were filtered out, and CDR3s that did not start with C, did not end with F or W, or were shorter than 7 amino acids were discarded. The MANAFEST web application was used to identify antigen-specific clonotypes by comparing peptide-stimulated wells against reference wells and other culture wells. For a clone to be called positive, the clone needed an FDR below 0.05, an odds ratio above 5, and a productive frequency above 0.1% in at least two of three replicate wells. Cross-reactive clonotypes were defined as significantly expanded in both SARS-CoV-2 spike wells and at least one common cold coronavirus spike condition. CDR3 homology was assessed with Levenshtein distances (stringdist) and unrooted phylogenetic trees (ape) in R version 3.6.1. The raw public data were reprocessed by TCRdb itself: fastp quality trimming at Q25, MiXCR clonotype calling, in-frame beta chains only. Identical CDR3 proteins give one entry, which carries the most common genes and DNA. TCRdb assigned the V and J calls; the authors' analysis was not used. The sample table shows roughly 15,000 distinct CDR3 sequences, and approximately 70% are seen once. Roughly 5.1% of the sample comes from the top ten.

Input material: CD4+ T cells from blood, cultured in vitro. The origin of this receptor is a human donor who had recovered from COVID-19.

The nucleotides read TGTGCCAGCAGCACCCCCGGGACTTGCGACCACGAGCAGTACTTC. It is translated as CASSTPGTCDHEQYF. The V and J genes are TRBV21-1 and TRBJ2-7; no check of the table's D call, TRBD2, against the DNA was made. TRBV21-1 is labeled a pseudogene. Including cysteine and phenylalanine, the CDR3 has 15 amino acids. Of the read, only the CDR3 DNA is kept; its 45 bases are in frame from base 1.